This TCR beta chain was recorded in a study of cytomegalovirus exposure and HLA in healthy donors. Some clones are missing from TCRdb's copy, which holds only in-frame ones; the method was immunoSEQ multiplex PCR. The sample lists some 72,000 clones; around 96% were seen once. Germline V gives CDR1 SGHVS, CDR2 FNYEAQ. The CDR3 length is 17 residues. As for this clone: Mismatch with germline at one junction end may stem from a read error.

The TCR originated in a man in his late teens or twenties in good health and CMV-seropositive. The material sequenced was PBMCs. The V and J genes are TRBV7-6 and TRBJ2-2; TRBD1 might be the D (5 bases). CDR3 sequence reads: CASSLGVRTIEPGELFF. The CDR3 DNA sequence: TGTGCCAGCAGTTTAGGGGTCCGTACTATTGAGCCCGGGGAGCTGTTTTTT.